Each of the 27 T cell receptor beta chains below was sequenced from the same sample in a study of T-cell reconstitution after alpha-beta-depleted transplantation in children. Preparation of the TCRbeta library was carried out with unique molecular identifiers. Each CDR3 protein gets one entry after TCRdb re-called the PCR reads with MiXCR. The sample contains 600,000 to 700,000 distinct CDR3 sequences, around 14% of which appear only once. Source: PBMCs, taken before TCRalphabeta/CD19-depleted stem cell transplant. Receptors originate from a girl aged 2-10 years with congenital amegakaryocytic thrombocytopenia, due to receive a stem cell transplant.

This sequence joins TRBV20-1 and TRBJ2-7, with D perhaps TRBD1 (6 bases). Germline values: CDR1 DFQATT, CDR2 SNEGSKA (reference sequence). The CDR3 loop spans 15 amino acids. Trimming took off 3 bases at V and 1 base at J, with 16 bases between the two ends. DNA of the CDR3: TGCAGTGCTAGCCCGACAGTGGACAGATCCTACGAGCAGTACTTC. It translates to CSASPTVDRSYEQYF.

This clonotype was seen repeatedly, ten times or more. CDR3 sequence reads: CASWVRGLGGHNEQFF. In nucleotides, the CDR3 is TGTGCCAGTTGGGTCAGGGGGCTAGGCGGGCACAATGAGCAGTTCTTC. The chain carries TRBV12-3 or TRBV12-4 and TRBJ2-1, with 8 bases lining up with TRBD1. V lost 9 bases and J lost 5; bases outside the gene matches: 15. The CDR3 length is 16 residues.

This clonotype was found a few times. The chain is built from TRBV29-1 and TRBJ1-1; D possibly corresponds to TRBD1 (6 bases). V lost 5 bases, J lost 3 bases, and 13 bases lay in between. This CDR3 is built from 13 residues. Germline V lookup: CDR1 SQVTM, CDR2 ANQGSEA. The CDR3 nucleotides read TGCAGCGTTTTGGGGGGGCAGGACACTGAAGCTTTCTTT. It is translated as CSVLGGQDTEAFF.

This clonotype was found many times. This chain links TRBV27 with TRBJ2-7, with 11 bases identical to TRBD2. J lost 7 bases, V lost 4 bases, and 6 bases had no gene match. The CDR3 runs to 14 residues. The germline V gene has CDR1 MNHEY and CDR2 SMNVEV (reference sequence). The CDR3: CASSSRGTSGEQYF. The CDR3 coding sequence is TGTGCCAGCAGTTCCAGAGGGACTAGCGGAGAGCAGTACTTC.

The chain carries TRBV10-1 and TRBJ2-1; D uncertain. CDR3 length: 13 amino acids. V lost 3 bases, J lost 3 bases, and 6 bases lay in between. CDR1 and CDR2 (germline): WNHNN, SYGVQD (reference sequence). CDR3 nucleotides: TGCGCCAGCAGTGACAGTTTCTACAATGAGCAGTTCTTC. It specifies CASSDSFYNEQFF.

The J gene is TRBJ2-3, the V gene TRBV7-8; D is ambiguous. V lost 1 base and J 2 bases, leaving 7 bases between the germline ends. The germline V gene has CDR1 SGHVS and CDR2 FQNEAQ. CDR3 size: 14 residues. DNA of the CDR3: TGTGCCAGCAGCTTAGAGGACCCCACAGATACGCAGTATTTT. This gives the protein CASSLEDPTDTQYF.

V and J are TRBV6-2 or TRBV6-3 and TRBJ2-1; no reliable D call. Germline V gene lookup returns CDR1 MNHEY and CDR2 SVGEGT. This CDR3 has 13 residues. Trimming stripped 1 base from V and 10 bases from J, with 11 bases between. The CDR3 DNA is TGTGCCAGCAGTTACTTAGTCCCACTCGAGCAGTTCTTC. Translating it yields CASSYLVPLEQFF.

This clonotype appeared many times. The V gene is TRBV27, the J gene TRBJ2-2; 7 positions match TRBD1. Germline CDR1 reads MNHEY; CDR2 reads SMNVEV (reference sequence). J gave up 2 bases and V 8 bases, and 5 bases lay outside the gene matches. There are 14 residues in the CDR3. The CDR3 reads CASDRDRNTGELFF. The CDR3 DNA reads TGTGCCAGCGACCGGGACAGAAACACCGGGGAGCTGTTTTTT.

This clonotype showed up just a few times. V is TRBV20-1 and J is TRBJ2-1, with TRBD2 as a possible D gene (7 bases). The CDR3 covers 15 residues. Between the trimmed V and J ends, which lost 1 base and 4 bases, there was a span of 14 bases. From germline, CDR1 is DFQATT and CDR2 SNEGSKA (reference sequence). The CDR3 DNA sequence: TGCAGTGCTAGAGTGAGGGGGGGTATATACAATGAGCAGTTCTTC. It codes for CSARVRGGIYNEQFF.

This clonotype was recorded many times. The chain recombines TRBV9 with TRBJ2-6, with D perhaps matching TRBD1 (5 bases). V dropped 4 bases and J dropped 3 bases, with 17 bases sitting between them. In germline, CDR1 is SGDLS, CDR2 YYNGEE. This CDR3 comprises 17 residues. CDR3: CASSSPRAGFGANVLTF. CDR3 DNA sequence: TGTGCCAGCAGCTCTCCCAGGGCAGGATTTGGGGCCAACGTCCTGACTTTC. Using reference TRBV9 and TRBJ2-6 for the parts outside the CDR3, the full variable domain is DSGVTQTPKHLITATGQRVTLRCSPRSGDLSVYWYQQSLDQGLQFLIQYYNGEERAKGNILERFSAQQFPDLHSELNLSSLELGDSALYFCASSSPRAGFGANVLTFGAGSRLTVL.

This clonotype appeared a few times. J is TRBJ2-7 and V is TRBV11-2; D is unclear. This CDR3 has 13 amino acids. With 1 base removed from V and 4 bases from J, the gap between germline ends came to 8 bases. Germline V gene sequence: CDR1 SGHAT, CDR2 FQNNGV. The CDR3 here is CASSLGPRYEQYF. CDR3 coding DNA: TGTGCCAGCAGCTTAGGCCCAAGGTACGAGCAGTACTTC.

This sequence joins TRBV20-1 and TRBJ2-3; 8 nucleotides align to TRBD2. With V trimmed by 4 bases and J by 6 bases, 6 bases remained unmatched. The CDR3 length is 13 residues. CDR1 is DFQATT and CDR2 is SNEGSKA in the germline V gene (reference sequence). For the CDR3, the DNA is TGCAGTGCTATATCAGCGGGAGCGGATACGCAGTATTTT. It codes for CSAISAGADTQYF.

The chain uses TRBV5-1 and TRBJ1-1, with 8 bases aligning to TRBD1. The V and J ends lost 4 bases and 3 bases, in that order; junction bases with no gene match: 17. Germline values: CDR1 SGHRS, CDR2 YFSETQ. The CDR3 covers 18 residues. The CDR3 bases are TGCGCCAGCAGCCCAGGACGCCTCACAGGGGGAGGGTACACTGAAGCTTTCTTT. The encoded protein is CASSPGRLTGGGYTEAFF.

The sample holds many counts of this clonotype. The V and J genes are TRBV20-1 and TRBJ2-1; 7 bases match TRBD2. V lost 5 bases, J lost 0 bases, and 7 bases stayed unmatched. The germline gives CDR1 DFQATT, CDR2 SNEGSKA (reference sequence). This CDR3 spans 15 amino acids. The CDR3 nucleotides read TGCAGTGCTCGAACTAGCGCTAGCTCCTACAATGAGCAGTTCTTC. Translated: CSARTSASSYNEQFF.

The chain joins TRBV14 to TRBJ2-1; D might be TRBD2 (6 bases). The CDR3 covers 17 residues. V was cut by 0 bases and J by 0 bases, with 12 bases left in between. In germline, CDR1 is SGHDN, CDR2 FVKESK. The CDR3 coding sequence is TGTGCCAGCAGCCAAGACAAGTACGGGAGCTCCTACAATGAGCAGTTCTTC. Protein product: CASSQDKYGSSYNEQFF.

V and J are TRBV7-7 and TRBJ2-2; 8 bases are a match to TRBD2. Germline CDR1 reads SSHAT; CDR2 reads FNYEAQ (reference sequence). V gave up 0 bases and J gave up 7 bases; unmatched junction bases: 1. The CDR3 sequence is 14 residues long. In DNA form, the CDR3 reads TGTGCCAGCAGCTTAGCCCTAGCGGGCGGGGAGCTGTTTTTT. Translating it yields CASSLALAGGELFF.

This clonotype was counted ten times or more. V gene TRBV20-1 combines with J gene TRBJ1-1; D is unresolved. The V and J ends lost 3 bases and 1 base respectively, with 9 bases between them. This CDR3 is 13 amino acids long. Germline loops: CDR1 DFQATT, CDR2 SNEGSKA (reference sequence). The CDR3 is CSASLTENTEAFF. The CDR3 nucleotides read TGCAGTGCTAGCTTAACGGAGAACACTGAAGCTTTCTTT.

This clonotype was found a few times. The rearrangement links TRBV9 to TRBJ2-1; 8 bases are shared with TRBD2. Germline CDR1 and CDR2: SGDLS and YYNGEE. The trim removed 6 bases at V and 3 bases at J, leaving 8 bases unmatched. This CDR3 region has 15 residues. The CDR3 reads CASNLLGLVYNEQFF. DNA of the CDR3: TGTGCCAGCAACCTATTGGGACTAGTCTACAATGAGCAGTTCTTC.

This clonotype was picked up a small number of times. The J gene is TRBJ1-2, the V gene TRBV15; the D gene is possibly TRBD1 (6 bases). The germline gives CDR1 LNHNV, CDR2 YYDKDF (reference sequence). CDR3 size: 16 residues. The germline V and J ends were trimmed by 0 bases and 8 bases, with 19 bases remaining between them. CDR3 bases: TGTGCCACCAGCAGAGAATTCACGCCAGTGGGGGCCGGCTACACCTTC. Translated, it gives CATSREFTPVGAGYTF.

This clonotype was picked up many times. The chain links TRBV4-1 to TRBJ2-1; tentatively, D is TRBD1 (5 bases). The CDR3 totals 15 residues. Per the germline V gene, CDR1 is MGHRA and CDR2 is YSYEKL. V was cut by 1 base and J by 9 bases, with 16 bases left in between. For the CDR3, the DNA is TGCGCCAGCAGCCAAGCGGGCCCCAGGGCCCTTGAGCAGTTCTTC. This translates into CASSQAGPRALEQFF.

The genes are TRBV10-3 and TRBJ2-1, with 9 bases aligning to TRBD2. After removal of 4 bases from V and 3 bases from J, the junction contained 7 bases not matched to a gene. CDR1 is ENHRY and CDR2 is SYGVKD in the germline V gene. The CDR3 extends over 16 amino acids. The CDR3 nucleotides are TGTGCCATCAGTGGGTGGCTAGCGGGAATCTACAATGAGCAGTTCTTC. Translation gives CAISGWLAGIYNEQFF.

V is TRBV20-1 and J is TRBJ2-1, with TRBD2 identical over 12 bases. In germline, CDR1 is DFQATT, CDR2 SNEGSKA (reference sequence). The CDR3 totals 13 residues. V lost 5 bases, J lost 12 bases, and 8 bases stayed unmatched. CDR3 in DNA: TGCAGTGCTGGGGTGACTAGCGGGAGCTCGCAGTTCTTC. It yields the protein CSAGVTSGSSQFF.

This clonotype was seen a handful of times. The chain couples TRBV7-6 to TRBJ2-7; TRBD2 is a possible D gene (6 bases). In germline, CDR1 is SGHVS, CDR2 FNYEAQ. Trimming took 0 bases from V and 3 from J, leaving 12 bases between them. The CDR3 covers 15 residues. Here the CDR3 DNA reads TGTGCCAGCAGCTTAGCGCAGGGAGGCCGCTACGAGCAGTACTTC. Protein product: CASSLAQGGRYEQYF.

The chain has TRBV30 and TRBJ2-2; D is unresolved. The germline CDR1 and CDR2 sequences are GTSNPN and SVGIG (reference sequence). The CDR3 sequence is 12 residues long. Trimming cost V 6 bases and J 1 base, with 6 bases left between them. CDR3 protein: CACTWNTGELFF. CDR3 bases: TGTGCCTGTACCTGGAACACCGGGGAGCTGTTTTTT.

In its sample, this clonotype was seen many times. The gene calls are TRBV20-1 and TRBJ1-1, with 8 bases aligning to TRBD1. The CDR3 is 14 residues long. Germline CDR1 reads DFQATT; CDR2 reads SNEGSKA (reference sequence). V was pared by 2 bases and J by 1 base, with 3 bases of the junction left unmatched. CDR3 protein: CSARQGATNTEAFF. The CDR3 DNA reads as TGCAGTGCTAGACAGGGGGCAACGAACACTGAAGCTTTCTTT.

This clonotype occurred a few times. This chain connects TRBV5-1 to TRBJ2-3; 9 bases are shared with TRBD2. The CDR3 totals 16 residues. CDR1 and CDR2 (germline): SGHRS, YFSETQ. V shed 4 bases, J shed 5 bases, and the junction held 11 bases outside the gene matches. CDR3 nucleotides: TGCGCCAGCAGCGTGAACAGGAGCGGGAGGCGAGATACGCAGTATTTT. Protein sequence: CASSVNRSGRRDTQYF.

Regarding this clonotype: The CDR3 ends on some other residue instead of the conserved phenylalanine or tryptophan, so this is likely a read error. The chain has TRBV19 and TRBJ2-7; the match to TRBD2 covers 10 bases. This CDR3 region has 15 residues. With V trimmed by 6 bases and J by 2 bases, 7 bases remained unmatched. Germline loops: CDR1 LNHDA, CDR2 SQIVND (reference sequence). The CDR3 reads CASSVNSGRAYEQYL. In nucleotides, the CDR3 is TGTGCCAGTAGCGTCAACAGCGGGAGGGCCTACGAGCAGTACCTC.